This T cell receptor beta chain was captured by sequencing in a study of blood T cell repertoires in COVID-19. The overall study: Specimens from acute and convalescent COVID-19 originated in the United States, Italy and Spain.

TCRdb's table, derived via immunoSEQ multiplex PCR, lists solely in-frame clones and lacks some. Of 200,000 to 250,000 clones listed, around 85% are singletons. Germline CDR1 MNHNS, CDR2 SASEGT. The CDR3 length is 18 residues. V shed 1 base and J 1 base; nucleotides not matched to a gene: 10. The chain is built from TRBV6-1 and TRBJ2-5; 9 bases match TRBD2. Sequenced: peripheral blood. This clonotype originated in a man aged 45-60 years with COVID-19, enrolled during active disease. CDR3 in DNA: TGTGCCAGCAGTGAAGAAGTATCCCTAGCGGGGAGCCAAGAGACCCAGTACTTC. It is translated as CASSEEVSLAGSQETQYF.